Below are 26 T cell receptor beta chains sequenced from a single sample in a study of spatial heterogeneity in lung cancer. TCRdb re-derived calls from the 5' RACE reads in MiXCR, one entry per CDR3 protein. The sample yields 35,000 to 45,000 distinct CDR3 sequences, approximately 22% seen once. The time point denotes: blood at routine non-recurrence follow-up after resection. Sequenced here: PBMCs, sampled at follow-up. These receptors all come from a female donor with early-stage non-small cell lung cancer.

As DNA, the CDR3 is TGTGCCAGCTCACCACCGCAGGATGGGAAGACCCAGTACTTC. It encodes CASSPPQDGKTQYF. The J gene is TRBJ2-5, the V gene TRBV18, with D uncertain. Between the trimmed V and J ends, which lost 0 bases and 6 bases, there was a span of 11 bases. This CDR3 comprises 14 residues. Germline CDR1 KGHSH, CDR2 LQKENI.

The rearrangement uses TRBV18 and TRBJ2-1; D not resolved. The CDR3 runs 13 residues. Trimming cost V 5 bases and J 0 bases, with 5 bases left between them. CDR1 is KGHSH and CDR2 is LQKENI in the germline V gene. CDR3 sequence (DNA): TGTGCCAGCTCAAAAAGCTCCTACAATGAGCAGTTCTTC. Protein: CASSKSSYNEQFF.

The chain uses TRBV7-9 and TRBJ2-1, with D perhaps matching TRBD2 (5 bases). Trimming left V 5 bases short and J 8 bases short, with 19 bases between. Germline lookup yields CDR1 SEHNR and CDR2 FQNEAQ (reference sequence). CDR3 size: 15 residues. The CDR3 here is CASSPPIRRIDEQFF. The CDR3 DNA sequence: TGTGCCAGCAGCCCCCCCATAAGGAGGATAGATGAGCAGTTCTTC.

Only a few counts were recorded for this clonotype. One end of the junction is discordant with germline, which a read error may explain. The CDR3 is CASSYSDNSPLHF. The CDR3 bases are TGTGCCAGCAGTTACTCCGATAATTCACCCCTCCACTTT. This chain connects TRBV6-5 to TRBJ1-6; no reliable D call. This CDR3 spans 13 amino acids. Germline-derived CDR1 and CDR2 are MNHEY and SVGAGI.

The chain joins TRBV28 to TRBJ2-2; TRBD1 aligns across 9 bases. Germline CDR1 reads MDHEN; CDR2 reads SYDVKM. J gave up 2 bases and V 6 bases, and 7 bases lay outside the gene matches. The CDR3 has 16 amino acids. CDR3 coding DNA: TGTGCCAGCAGCCTTTCGGGACAGGGAAACACCGGGGAGCTGTTTTTT. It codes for CASSLSGQGNTGELFF.

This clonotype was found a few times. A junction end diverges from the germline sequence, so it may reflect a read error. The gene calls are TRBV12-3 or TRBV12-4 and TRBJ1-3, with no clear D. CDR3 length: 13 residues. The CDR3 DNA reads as TGTGCCAGCAGTATAGCCTTTGGAAACACCATATATTTT. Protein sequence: CASSIAFGNTIYF.

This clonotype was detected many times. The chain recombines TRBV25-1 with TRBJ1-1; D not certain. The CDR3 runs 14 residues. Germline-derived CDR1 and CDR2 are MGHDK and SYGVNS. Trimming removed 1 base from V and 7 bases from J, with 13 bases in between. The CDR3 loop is CASSESGGRVEAFF. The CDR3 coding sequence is TGTGCCAGCAGTGAATCGGGAGGCAGAGTTGAAGCTTTCTTT.

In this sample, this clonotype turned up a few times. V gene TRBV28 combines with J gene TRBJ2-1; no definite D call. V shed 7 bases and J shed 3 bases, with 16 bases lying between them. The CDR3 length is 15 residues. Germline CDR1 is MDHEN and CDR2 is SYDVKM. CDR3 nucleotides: TGTGCCAGCACCAGAGGAGAAGCTCGCTACAATGAGCAGTTCTTC. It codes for CASTRGEARYNEQFF.

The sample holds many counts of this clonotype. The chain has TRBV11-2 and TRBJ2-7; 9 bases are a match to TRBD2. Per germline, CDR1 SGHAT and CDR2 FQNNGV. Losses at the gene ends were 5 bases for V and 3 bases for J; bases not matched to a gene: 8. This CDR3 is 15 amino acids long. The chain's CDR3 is CASSRSGGLNYEQYV. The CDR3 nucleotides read TGTGCCAGCAGCCGTAGCGGGGGCCTCAACTACGAGCAGTACGTC.

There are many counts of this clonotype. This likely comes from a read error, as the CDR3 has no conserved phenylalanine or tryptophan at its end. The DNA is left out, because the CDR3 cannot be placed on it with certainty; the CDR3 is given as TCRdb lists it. CDR3: CASSYPGHQGI. This chain joins TRBV6-5 and TRBJ2-7; TRBD1, the table's D call, was not compared with the DNA. The CDR3 has 11 amino acids, counting both end residues. The germline V gene has CDR1 MNHEY and CDR2 SVGAGI.

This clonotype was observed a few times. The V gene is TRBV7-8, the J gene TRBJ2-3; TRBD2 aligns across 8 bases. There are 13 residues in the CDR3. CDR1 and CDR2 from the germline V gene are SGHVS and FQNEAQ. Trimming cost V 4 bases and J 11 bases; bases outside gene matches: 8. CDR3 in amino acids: CASSSLERGMQYF. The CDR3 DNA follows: TGTGCCAGCAGCTCCTTGGAGCGGGGGATGCAGTATTTT.

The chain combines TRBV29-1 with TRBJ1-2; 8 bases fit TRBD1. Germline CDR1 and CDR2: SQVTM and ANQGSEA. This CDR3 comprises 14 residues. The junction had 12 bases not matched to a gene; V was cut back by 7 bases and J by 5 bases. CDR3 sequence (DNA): TGCAGCGGTATTCCAACAGGGGGAGGATATGGCTACACCTTC. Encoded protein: CSGIPTGGGYGYTF. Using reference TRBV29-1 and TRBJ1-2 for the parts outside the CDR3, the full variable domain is SAVISQKPSRDICQRGTSLTIQCQVDSQVTMMFWYRQQPGQSLTLIATANQGSEATYESGFVIDKFPISRPNLTFSTLTVSNMSPEDSSIYLCSGIPTGGGYGYTFGSGTRLTVV.

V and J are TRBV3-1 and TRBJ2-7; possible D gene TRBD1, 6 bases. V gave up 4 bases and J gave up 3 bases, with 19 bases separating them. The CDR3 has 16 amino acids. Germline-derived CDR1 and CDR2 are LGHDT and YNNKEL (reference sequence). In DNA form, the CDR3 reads TGTGCCAGCAGCCCCGCGAAAGGACAGTCAATCTACGAGCAGTACTTC. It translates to CASSPAKGQSIYEQYF.

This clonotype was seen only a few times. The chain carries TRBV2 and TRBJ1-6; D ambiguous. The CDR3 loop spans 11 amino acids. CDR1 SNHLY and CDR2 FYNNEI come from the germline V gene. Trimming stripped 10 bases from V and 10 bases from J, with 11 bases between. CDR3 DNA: TGTGCCACCTCCGTCGGATCACCCCTCCACTTT. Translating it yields CATSVGSPLHF.

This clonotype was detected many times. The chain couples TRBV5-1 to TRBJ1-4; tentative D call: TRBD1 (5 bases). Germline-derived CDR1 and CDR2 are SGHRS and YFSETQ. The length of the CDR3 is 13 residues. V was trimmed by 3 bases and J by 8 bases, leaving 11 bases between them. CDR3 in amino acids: CASSSAGLEKLFF. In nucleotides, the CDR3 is TGCGCCAGCAGCTCGGCAGGGTTGGAAAAACTGTTTTTT.

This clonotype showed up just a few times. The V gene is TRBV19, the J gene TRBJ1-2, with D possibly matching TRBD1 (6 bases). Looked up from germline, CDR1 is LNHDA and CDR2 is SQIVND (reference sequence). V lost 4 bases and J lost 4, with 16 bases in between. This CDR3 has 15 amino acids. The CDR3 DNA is TGTGCCAGTAGTAGGGGGACACGGTACCCCTATGGCTACACCTTC. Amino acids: CASSRGTRYPYGYTF.

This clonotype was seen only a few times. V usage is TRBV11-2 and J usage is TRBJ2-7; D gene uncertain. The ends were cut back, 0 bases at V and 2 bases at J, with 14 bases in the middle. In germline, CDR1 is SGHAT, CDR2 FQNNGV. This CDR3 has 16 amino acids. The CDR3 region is CASSLDRAESTYEQYF. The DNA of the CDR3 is TGTGCCAGCAGCTTAGATCGGGCAGAAAGCACCTACGAGCAGTACTTC.

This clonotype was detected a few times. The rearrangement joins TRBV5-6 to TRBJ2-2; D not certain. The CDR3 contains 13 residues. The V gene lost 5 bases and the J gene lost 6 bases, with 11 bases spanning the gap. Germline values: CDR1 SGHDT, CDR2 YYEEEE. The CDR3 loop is CASRRSRSGELFF. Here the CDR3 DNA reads TGTGCCAGCAGACGAAGCAGATCCGGGGAGCTGTTTTTT.

CDR3 residues: CSVDVPGGGTEAFF. CDR3 DNA sequence: TGCAGCGTTGATGTGCCGGGAGGGGGCACTGAAGCTTTCTTT. The chain is built from TRBV29-1 and TRBJ1-1, with a tentative D call TRBD1 (6 bases). CDR1 and CDR2 from the germline V gene are SQVTM and ANQGSEA. The CDR3 covers 14 residues. Trimming pared 3 bases from V and 4 bases from J, leaving 15 bases between.

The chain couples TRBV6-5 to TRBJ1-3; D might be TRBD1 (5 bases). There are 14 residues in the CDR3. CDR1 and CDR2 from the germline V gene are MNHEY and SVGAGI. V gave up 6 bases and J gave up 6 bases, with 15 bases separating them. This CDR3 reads CASSRDGTENTIYF. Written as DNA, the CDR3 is TGTGCCAGCAGCCGGGACGGAACCGAAAACACCATATATTTT.

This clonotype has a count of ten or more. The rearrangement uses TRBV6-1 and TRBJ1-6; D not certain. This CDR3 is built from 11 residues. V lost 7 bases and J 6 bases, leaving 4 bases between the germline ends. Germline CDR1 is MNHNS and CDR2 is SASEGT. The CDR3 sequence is CASTLNSPLHF. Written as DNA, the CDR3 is TGTGCCAGCACGCTTAATTCACCCCTCCACTTT.

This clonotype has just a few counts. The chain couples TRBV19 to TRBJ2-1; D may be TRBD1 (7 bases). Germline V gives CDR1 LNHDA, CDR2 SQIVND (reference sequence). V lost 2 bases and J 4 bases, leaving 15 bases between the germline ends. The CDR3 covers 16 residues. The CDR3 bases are TGTGCCAGTAGTATAAGGAGGGGGCGAGGATACAATGAGCAGTTCTTC. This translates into CASSIRRGRGYNEQFF.

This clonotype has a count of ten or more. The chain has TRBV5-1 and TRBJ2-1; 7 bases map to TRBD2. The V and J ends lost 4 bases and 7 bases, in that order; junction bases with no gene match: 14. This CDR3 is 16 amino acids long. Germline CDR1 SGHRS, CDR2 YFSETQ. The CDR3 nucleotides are TGCGCCAGCAGCGACCCCTCTAGCGGCGTCGGGAATGAGCAGTTCTTC. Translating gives CASSDPSSGVGNEQFF.

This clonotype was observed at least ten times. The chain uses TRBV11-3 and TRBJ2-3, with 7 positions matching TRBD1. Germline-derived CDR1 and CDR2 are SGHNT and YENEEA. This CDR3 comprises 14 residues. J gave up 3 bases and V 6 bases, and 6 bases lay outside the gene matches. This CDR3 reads CASSRRQGTDTQYF. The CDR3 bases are TGTGCCAGCAGTCGTCGACAGGGTACAGATACGCAGTATTTT.

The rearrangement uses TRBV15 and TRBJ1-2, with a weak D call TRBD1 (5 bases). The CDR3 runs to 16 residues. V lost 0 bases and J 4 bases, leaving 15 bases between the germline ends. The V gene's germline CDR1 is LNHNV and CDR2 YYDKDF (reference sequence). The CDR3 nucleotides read TGTGCCACCAGCAGAGATCGCGCCAGGGACGCCTATGGCTACACCTTC. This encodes CATSRDRARDAYGYTF.

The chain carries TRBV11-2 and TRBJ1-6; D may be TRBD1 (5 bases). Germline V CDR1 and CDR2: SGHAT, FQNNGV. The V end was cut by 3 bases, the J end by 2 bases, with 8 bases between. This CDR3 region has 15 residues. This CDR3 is CASSFRGAYNSPLHF. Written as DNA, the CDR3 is TGTGCCAGCAGCTTTCGGGGCGCCTATAATTCACCCCTCCACTTT.